This T cell receptor beta chain is from a study of T cell repertoires in cytomegalovirus infection. Points on this clonotype: Its antigen is undetermined.

Each CDR3 protein gets one entry after TCRdb re-called the reads with MiXCR. The sample has approximately 300,000 distinct CDR3 sequences, almost 30% seen once. Germline CDR1 reads MNHGY; CDR2 reads SAAAGT. This CDR3 comprises 13 residues. V was clipped by 4 bases and J by 10 bases, with 14 bases between them. This sequence originates from a human donor in good health (CMV status not recorded). Some clones in this sample may be carry-over from other donors' samples. The chain employs TRBV6-8 and TRBJ2-1; D not resolved. The sequencing here drew on cultured PBMCs, taken from culture after CMV antigen stimulation. CDR3 sequence: CASSSSTGPEQFF. CDR3 bases: TGTGCCAGCAGTTCTTCCACCGGGCCAGAGCAGTTCTTC.